A single count supports the clone carrying this T cell receptor (beta chain). This sample is part of a study of blood T cell repertoires in COVID-19. Overall study: PBMCs, B-cell-depleted T cells, or T cells provided the cDNA or gDNA that made up the material.

The length of the CDR3 is 15 residues. Germline assignment: CDR1 SGHTA and CDR2 FQGNSA. V lost 2 bases, J lost 6 bases, and 7 bases stayed unmatched. Here immunoSEQ multiplex PCR was the method, and the copy in TCRdb shows in-frame clones only, minus some. The sample shows roughly 200,000 clones, roughly 84% of them seen only once. The J gene is TRBJ1-2, the V gene TRBV7-2; 9 bases are shared with TRBD1. The receptor was isolated from a man aged 45-65 years with active or convalescent COVID-19. Material for sequencing was peripheral blood. CDR3 nucleotides: TGTGCCAGCAGCTTAAGATACAGGGGGCGCGATGGCTACACCTTC. It translates to CASSLRYRGRDGYTF.